The 8 T cell receptor beta chains below all came from one sample that was sequenced in a study of PD-L1 blockade in urothelial cancer. The assay was immunoSEQ multiplex PCR, and TCRdb's table has in-frame clones only and misses some. In the table there are 50,000 or so clones, roughly four fifths of which are singletons. The sample consisted of PBMCs, taken around atezolizumab (anti-PD-L1) treatment. The receptor set was obtained from a man aged 70 or older with urothelial cancer.

V and J are TRBV5-6 and TRBJ1-4, with D possibly matching TRBD1 (6 bases). CDR3 length: 13 amino acids. Germline V gene data show CDR1 as SGHDT and CDR2 as YYEEEE. The V end lost 4 bases, the J end lost 4 bases, and 8 bases lay between the germline ends. The CDR3 loop is CASSNRVNEKLFF. CDR3 DNA: TGTGCCAGCAGCAACAGGGTTAATGAAAAACTGTTTTTT.

The gene calls are TRBV6-5 and TRBJ1-1; no firm D call. Germline values: CDR1 MNHEY, CDR2 SVGAGI. Trimming removed 5 bases from V and 4 bases from J, with 5 bases in between. CDR3 length: 11 amino acids. CDR3 protein: CASSEGTEAFF. CDR3 bases: TGTGCCAGCAGTGAGGGCACTGAAGCTTTCTTT.

The chain joins TRBV5-1 to TRBJ2-3; TRBD1 agrees at 9 bases. The germline V gene has CDR1 SGHRS and CDR2 YFSETQ. J lost 1 base, V lost 4 bases, and 7 bases had no gene match. The CDR3 is 16 amino acids. The DNA of the CDR3 is TGCGCCAGCAGCCTGGACAGGGGAGCGGGCACAGATACGCAGTATTTT. It translates to CASSLDRGAGTDTQYF.

J is TRBJ2-1 and V is TRBV7-8, with 7 bases fitting TRBD1. The junction had 9 bases not matched to a gene; V was cut back by 3 bases and J by 7 bases. The CDR3 has 15 residues. Germline CDR1 and CDR2: SGHVS and FQNEAQ. The chain's CDR3 is CASSFLRDRQNEQFF. In DNA, the CDR3 is TGTGCCAGCAGCTTCCTCCGGGACAGACAGAATGAGCAGTTCTTC.

The chain employs TRBV25-1 and TRBJ2-7, with D maybe TRBD1 (6 bases). This CDR3 is built from 13 residues. The V gene's germline CDR1 is MGHDK and CDR2 SYGVNS. Trimming took off 9 bases at V and 3 bases at J, with 15 bases between the two ends. The CDR3 sequence is CASEDSFSYEQYF. The DNA for the CDR3 is TGTGCCAGTGAGGACAGTTTTAGCTACGAGCAGTACTTC.

This clone was recorded only once. DNA for the CDR3: TGTGCCAGCAGCTTGATAGGGGTCGGTGAGCAGTTCTTC. It is translated as CASSLIGVGEQFF. The chain uses TRBV7-2 and TRBJ2-1, with D tentatively TRBD1 (5 bases). Trimming shortened V by 3 bases and J by 9 bases, and 12 bases separated the two germline ends. The CDR3 totals 13 residues. Germline V gives CDR1 SGHTA, CDR2 FQGNSA.

This sequence joins TRBV10-3 and TRBJ2-7; TRBD1 aligns across 8 bases. This CDR3 is built from 15 residues. In germline, CDR1 is ENHRY, CDR2 SYGVKD. The J segment lost 2 bases and the V segment lost 0 bases, leaving 3 bases of the junction unmatched. This CDR3 reads CAISESTGGPYEQYF. Written as DNA, the CDR3 is TGTGCCATCAGTGAGTCTACAGGGGGACCCTACGAGCAGTACTTC.

The chain carries TRBV27 and TRBJ2-1, with D perhaps TRBD2 (7 bases). CDR3 size: 18 residues. Trimming removed 2 bases at V and 12 bases at J, with 29 bases between. CDR1 is MNHEY, CDR2 SMNVEV, per germline (reference sequence). The CDR3 bases are TGTGCCAGCAGTTTAATTGCTGGAGGGGGGGGATGGACAATGAGGCAGTTCTTC. This translates into CASSLIAGGGGWTMRQFF.